In this sample, the clone carrying this T cell receptor (beta chain) turned up many times. Its antigen remains unknown. Using its own MiXCR run on the RACE reads, TCRdb lists one record per CDR3 protein. This sample has fewer than 300,000 distinct CDR3 sequences; about 9.4% occur once, and the top ten carry 2.3%. As for time point: pre-sensitization, week 0. Regarding treatment: therapeutic diphenylcyclopropenone sensitization with weekly scalp DPC. These data come from a study of human T cells and chemical hapten exposure. Study as a whole: While the roughly 25-week study was under way, patients received diphenylcyclopropenone on the scalp every week. Study-wide points: Alopecia affected the donors, so their immune response may differ from healthy people's.

The trim removed 5 bases at V and 5 bases at J, leaving 4 bases unmatched. CDR1 is SGHTA and CDR2 is FQGNSA in the germline V gene. The CDR3 length is 15 residues. Sequences were derived from whole blood, sampled in connection with sensitization to the hapten diphenylcyclopropenone (DPC). The sequence came from a woman aged 40 to 49 with alopecia areata. Some clones in this sample may be carry-over from other donors' samples. The chain is built from TRBV7-2 and TRBJ2-2, with 11 bases aligning to TRBD2. The CDR3 here is CASSRTSGSTGELFF. CDR3 coding DNA: TGTGCCAGCAGCCGCACTAGCGGGAGTACCGGGGAGCTGTTTTTT.